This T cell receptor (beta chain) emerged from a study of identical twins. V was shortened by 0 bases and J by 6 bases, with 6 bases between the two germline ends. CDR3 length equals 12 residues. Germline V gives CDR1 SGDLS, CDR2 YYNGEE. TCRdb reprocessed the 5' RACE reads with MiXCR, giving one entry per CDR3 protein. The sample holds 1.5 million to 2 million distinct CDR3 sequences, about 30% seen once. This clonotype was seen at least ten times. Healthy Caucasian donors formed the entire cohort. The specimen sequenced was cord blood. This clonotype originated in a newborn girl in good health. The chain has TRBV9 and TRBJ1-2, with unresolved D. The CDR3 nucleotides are TGTGCCAGCAGCGTAGTGTCAGATGGCTACACCTTC. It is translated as CASSVVSDGYTF.